Listed here are 7 T cell receptor beta chains from one sample, sequenced in a study of patients and donors after allogeneic stem cell transplantation. A single record per CDR3 protein comes from TCRdb applying MiXCR to the RT-PCR reads. Of 100,000 to 120,000 distinct CDR3 sequences in the sample, approximately 40% were seen once. Sequenced input: blood, either unsorted or a sorted T cell fraction (not recorded which). These receptors all stem from a human donor who was either an allogeneic HSCT recipient or a stem cell or donor lymphocyte infusion donor (not recorded which). It is not recorded whose cells these are; they may come from a transplant donor.

This clonotype has only a few counts. The chain employs TRBV28 and TRBJ1-5; D is unclear. The germline V gene has CDR1 MDHEN and CDR2 SYDVKM. The CDR3 is 12 amino acids. The V and J ends lost 5 bases and 10 bases respectively, with 12 bases between them. This CDR3 is CASSHTHAPQHF. In DNA, the CDR3 is TGTGCCAGCAGTCACACCCATGCACCCCAGCATTTT.

V is TRBV20-1 and J is TRBJ2-7, with 9 nucleotides matching TRBD1. Germline CDR1 is DFQATT and CDR2 is SNEGSKA (reference sequence). Trimming took 0 bases from V and 4 from J; bases not matched to a gene: 7. The CDR3 is made up of 15 amino acids. The CDR3 coding sequence is TGCAGTGCTAGAGAGGCGGACAGGGGTCTGTACGAGCAGTACTTC. Translation: CSAREADRGLYEQYF.

This clonotype came up a few times. The chain recombines TRBV7-9 with TRBJ2-3; tentatively, D is TRBD1 (5 bases). Trimming removed 4 bases from V and 4 bases from J, with 18 bases in between. The CDR3 spans 16 residues. CDR1 SEHNR and CDR2 FQNEAQ come from the germline V gene (reference sequence). The CDR3 DNA reads as TGTGCCAGCAGCTATCAAGGGGCATTAAAGGCAGATACGCAGTATTTT. Translated, it gives CASSYQGALKADTQYF.

The chain links TRBV20-1 to TRBJ2-7, with TRBD2 matching over 8 bases. The CDR3 runs 14 residues. The V gene end was trimmed by 4 bases and the J gene end by 0 bases; junction bases not matched to a gene: 5. Germline-derived CDR1 and CDR2 are DFQATT and SNEGSKA (reference sequence). Here the CDR3 reads CSAILADSSYEQYF. CDR3 nucleotide sequence: TGCAGTGCTATACTAGCGGATAGCTCCTACGAGCAGTACTTC.

The rearrangement links TRBV28 to TRBJ1-5; the D is unclear. Germline values: CDR1 MDHEN, CDR2 SYDVKM. Trimming took off 6 bases at V and 4 bases at J, with 7 bases between the two ends. This CDR3 contains 12 residues. The CDR3 sequence is CASSPTNQPQHF. CDR3 DNA sequence: TGTGCCAGCAGCCCTACAAATCAGCCCCAGCATTTT.

V and J are TRBV29-1 and TRBJ2-1, with 8 bases identical to TRBD2. The junction had 7 bases not matched to a gene; V was cut back by 2 bases and J by 4 bases. Germline loops: CDR1 SQVTM, CDR2 ANQGSEA. CDR3 length equals 15 residues. CDR3 bases: TGCAGCGTTGAACCGGCGGGAGGTCCTTACAATGAGCAGTTCTTC. As protein: CSVEPAGGPYNEQFF.

The rearrangement links TRBV15 to TRBJ2-3; D is ambiguous. The germline V and J ends were trimmed by 2 bases and 4 bases, with 13 bases remaining between them. Germline-derived CDR1 and CDR2 are LNHNV and YYDKDF (reference sequence). The CDR3 contains 15 residues. Written as DNA, the CDR3 is TGTGCCACCAGCAGACAGCGTCAGAACGCAGATACGCAGTATTTT. As protein: CATSRQRQNADTQYF.